This T cell receptor (beta chain) was sequenced during a study of blood T cell repertoires in COVID-19 (dated by TCRdb to 2020 to 2022). About the study as a whole: Samples from collaborators originated in the United States, Italy and Spain and spanned both the acute and convalescent phases of COVID-19. The repertoires were released in a freely available public database meant as a resource for research on the immune response to SARS-CoV-2. The sample metadata nearly always contained a de-identified subject ID, COVID-19 status, age in years and sex. Samples were obtained from the ongoing ImmuneRACE study (first 160 participants) and from over 1,000 subjects provided by 6 global collaborators. Deeply sampled blood TCRbeta repertoires from subjects exposed to, actively infected with, or recovered from COVID-19 were included in the dataset. The prospective study material was composed of cDNA or gDNA derived from T cells, B-cell-depleted T cells, or PBMCs. Where available, HLA class I and class II types were obtained from metadata supplied by the sample provider rather than from assay-based typing. Study-wide findings and limitations: The quantity of clinical and demographic metadata differed by source and by participant and was supplied without curation.

The immunoSEQ Assay, a bias-controlled multiplex PCR, was used to amplify TCRbeta CDR3 regions from genomic DNA. As for how the authors treated the data: Nucleated cell counts per sample were estimated from amplification of reference gene primers within the assay. Sequence reads were collapsed and filtered to measure the absolute abundance of every unique TCRbeta CDR3 rearrangement. For each sample, productive Simpson clonality was calculated by taking the square root of Simpson's diversity index across productive rearrangements. TCRdb holds this immuneACCESS table with in-frame rearrangements only. Some clones are missing; in checked studies, unresolved V genes explain under half, and the rest has no known cause. Clone size and V and J calls were adopted from that table, with D and trimming inferred from the DNA. Counted in this sample were under 450,000 clones; approximately 88% of them appeared once. The ten largest make up roughly 12% of the sample.

One collaborating source in Seattle enrolled patients while the patients were actively infected and followed the patients over time throughout the course of disease. Collaborating institutions collected whole blood in K2EDTA tubes following their own protocols. For TCRbeta analysis, collaborators shipped samples in one of three forms: frozen whole blood, isolated PBMCs, or DNA extracted from either of those sample types. Sequences LGHDT (CDR1) and YNNKEL (CDR2) are obtained from the germline V gene (reference sequence). There are 12 amino acids in the CDR3, from cysteine to phenylalanine inclusive. Only the CDR3 region is kept as DNA, spanning 36 bases read in frame from base 1. V and J lose 4 bases and 8 bases, and a span of 9 bases separates them. As concerns this clone: Its antigen is unknown. Per-nucleotide qualities are absent, and no much larger clonotype sits a single base away.

The V gene is TRBV3-1 (or the pseudogene TRBV3-2) and the J gene is TRBJ2-1; the D gene is perhaps TRBD2, from 5 matching bases. Sequencing was done on a sample of peripheral blood. This TCR was recovered from a woman aged 45-60 years with COVID-19, enrolled during active disease. In nucleotides, the sequence is TGTGCCAGCAGCCGCAAGAGGGATGAGCAGTTCTTC. Protein translation: CASSRKRDEQFF.